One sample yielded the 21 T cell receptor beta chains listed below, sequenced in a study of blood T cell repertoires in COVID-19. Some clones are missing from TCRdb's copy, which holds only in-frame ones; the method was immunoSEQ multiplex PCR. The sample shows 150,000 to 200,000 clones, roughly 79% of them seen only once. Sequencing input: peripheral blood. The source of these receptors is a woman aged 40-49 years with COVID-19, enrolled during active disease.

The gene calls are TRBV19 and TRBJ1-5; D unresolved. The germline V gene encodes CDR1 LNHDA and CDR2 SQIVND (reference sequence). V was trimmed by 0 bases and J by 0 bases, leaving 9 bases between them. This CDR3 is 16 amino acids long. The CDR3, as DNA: TGTGCCAGTAGTATAGATCTCCAGTATAGCAATCAGCCCCAGCATTTT. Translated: CASSIDLQYSNQPQHF. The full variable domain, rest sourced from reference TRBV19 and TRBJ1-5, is DGGITQSPKYLFRKEGQNVTLSCEQNLNHDAMYWYRQDPGQGLRLIYYSQIVNDFQKGDIAEGYSVSREKKESFPLTVTSAQKNPTAFYLCASSIDLQYSNQPQHFGDGTRLSIL.

The CDR3 reads CASREGLDTGELFF. The CDR3 DNA reads as TGTGCCAGCAGAGAGGGACTAGACACCGGGGAGCTGTTTTTT. The chain has TRBV5-4 and TRBJ2-2; 8 bases agree with TRBD2. Germline CDR1 and CDR2: SGHNT and YYREEE (reference sequence). J was trimmed by 3 bases and V by 5 bases; bases with no gene match: 3. CDR3 length: 14 residues. The full variable domain, completed using reference TRBV5-4 and TRBJ2-2, is ETGVTQSPTHLIKTRGQQVTLRCSSQSGHNTVSWYQQALGQGPQFIFQYYREEENGRGNFPPRFSGLQFPNYSSELNVNALELDDSALYLCASREGLDTGELFFGEGSRLTVL.

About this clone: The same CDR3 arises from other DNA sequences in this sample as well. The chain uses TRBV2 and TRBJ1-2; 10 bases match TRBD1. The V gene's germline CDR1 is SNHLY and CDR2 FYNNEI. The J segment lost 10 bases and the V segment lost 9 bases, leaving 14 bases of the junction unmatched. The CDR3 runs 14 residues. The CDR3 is CASSEQTGGYYYTF. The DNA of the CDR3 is TGTGCCAGTAGCGAACAGACAGGGGGCTATTACTACACCTTC.

CDR3 in amino acids: CASSHEGAGSYEQYF. The CDR3 DNA sequence: TGTGCCAGCAGCCATGAGGGGGCTGGATCCTACGAGCAGTACTTC. The chain uses TRBV7-2 and TRBJ2-7; 7 bases align to TRBD1. This CDR3 has 15 residues. Trimming cost V 5 bases and J 1 base; bases outside gene matches: 8. Per germline, CDR1 SGHTA and CDR2 FQGNSA.

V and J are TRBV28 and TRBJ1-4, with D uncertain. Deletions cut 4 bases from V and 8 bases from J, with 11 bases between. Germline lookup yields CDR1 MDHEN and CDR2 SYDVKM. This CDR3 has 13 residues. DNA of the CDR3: TGTGCCAGCAGTTCTGGCCCAGTGGAAAAACTGTTTTTT. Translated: CASSSGPVEKLFF.

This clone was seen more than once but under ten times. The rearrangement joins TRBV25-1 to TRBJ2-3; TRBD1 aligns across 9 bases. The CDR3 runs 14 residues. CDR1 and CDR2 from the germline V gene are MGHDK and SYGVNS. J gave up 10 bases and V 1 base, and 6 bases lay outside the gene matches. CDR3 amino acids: CASSELGQGKAQYF. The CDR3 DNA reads TGTGCCAGCAGTGAATTGGGACAGGGCAAAGCGCAGTATTTT.

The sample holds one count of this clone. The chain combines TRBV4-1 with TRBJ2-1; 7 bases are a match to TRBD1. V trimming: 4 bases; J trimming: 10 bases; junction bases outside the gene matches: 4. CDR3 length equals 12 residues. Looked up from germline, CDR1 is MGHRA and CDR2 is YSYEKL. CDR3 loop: CASSRRDSEQFF. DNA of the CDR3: TGCGCCAGCAGCCGAAGGGACAGCGAGCAGTTCTTC.

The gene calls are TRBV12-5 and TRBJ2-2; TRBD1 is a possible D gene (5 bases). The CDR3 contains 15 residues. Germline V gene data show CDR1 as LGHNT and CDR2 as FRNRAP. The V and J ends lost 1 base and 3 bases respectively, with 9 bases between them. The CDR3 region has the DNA TGTGCTAGTGGTTTGGGGACACGTTACACCGGGGAGCTGTTTTTT. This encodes CASGLGTRYTGELFF.

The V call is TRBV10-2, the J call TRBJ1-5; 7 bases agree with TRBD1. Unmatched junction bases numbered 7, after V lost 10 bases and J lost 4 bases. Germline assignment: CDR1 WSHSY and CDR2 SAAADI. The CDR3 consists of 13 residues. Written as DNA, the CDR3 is TGCGCCACCTTACAGGGGATGAATCAGCCCCAGCATTTT. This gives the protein CATLQGMNQPQHF.

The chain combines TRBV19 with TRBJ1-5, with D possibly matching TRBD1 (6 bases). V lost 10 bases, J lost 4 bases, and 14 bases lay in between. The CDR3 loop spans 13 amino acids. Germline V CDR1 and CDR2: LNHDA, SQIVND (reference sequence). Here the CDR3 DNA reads TGTGCCACAGGGACAACACGAAATCAGCCCCAGCATTTT. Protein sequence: CATGTTRNQPQHF.

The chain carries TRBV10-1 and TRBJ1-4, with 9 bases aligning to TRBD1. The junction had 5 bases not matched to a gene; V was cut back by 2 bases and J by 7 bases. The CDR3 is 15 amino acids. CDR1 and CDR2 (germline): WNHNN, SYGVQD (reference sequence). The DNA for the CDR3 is TGCGCCAGCAGTGAGGGGGGACAGGGAGGTGAAAAACTGTTTTTT. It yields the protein CASSEGGQGGEKLFF.

The CDR3 loop reads CASSLGTGYEQYF. CDR3 nucleotide sequence: TGTGCCAGCAGCCTGGGAACAGGATACGAGCAGTACTTC. The chain uses TRBV27 and TRBJ2-7; D perhaps matches TRBD1 (5 bases). The germline V gene has CDR1 MNHEY and CDR2 SMNVEV (reference sequence). V was cut by 6 bases and J by 4 bases, with 13 bases left in between. The CDR3 extends over 13 amino acids.

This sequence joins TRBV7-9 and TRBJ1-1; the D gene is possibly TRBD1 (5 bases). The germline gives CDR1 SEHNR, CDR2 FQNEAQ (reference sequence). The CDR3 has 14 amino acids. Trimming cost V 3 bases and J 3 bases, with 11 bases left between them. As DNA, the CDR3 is TGTGCCAGCAGCTTGACAGAAATCGACACTGAAGCTTTCTTT. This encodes CASSLTEIDTEAFF.

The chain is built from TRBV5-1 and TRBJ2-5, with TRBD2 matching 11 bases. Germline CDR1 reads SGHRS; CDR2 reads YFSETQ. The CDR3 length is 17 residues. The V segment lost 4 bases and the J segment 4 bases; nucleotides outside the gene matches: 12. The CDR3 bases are TGCGCCAGCAGCCTGGACCAGACTAGCGGGAACCGAGAGACCCAGTACTTC. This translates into CASSLDQTSGNRETQYF.

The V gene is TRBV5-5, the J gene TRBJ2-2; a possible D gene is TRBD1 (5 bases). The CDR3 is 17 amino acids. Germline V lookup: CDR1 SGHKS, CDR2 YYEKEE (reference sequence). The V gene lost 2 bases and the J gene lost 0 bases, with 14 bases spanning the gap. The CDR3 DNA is TGTGCCAGCAGCTTTTTCCAGGGATTTGCGAACACCGGGGAGCTGTTTTTT. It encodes CASSFFQGFANTGELFF.

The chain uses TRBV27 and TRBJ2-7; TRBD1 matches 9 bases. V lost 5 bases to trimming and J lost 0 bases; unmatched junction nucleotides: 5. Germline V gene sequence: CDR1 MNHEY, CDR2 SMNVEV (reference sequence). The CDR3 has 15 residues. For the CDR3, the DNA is TGTGCCAGCAGTGGAACAGGGGGCCACTCCTACGAGCAGTACTTC. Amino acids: CASSGTGGHSYEQYF.

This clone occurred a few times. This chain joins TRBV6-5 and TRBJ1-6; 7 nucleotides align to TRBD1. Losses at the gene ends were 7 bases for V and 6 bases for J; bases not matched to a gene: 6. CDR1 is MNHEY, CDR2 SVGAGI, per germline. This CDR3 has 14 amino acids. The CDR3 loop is CASMAGQFNSPLHF. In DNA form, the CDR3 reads TGTGCCAGCATGGCGGGACAGTTTAATTCACCCCTCCACTTT.

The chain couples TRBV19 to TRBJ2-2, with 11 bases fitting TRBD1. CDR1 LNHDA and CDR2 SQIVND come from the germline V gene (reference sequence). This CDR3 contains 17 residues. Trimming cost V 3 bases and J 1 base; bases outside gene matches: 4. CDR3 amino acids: CASSIRGQGVNTGELFF. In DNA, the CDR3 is TGTGCCAGTAGTATCAGGGGACAGGGGGTGAACACCGGGGAGCTGTTTTTT.

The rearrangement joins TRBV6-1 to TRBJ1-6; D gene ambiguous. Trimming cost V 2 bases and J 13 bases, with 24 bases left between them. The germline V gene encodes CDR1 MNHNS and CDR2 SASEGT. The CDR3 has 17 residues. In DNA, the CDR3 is TGTGCCAGCAGTGAATCGGGAACGATAATAACCGGCGTGCCCCTCCACTTT. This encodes CASSESGTIITGVPLHF.

CDR3 loop: CASSLPGTGGTEAFF. In nucleotides, the CDR3 is TGTGCCAGCAGCCTGCCCGGGACAGGGGGTACTGAAGCTTTCTTT. This sequence joins TRBV3-1 (or the pseudogene TRBV3-2) and TRBJ1-1; 11 bases match TRBD1. The germline CDR1 and CDR2 sequences are LGHDT and YNNKEL (reference sequence). V shed 4 bases, J shed 5 bases, and the junction held 6 bases outside the gene matches. The CDR3 spans 15 residues.

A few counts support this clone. CDR3 sequence: CASSEAVAINNSPLHF. The CDR3 DNA reads TGTGCCAGCAGTGAAGCGGTGGCCATCAATAATTCACCCCTCCACTTT. The gene calls are TRBV6-1 and TRBJ1-6; D unresolved. The V end lost 0 bases, the J end lost 5 bases, and 11 bases lay between the germline ends. CDR1 and CDR2 (germline): MNHNS, SASEGT. This CDR3 comprises 16 residues.